The clone carrying this TCR beta chain showed up many times. Germline V lookup: CDR1 MNHNS, CDR2 SASEGT. The trim removed 5 bases at V and 5 bases at J, leaving 8 bases unmatched. CDR3 size: 16 residues. The data originate from a study of T cells in Graves' hyperthyroidism and ophthalmopathy. Amplified regions were TCR beta CDR3 sequences from RNA transcripts. First-round RT-PCR targeting the TCR CDR3 was performed with the HTBI primer set. One entry per CDR3 protein results from TCRdb running MiXCR on the multiplex PCR reads. The repertoire has 280,000 or so distinct CDR3 sequences, nearly 15% of them found once; the top ten carry 30%.

The sample taken for sequencing was blood. This TCR was sampled from a woman between 50 and 59 years old with Graves' hyperthyroidism that later progressed to Graves' ophthalmopathy. V usage is TRBV6-1 and J usage is TRBJ2-5, with 13 bases aligning to TRBD2. The CDR3 bases are TGTGCCAGCAGTAGGGGACTAGCGGGATCTGGCGAGACCCAGTACTTC. Translating it yields CASSRGLAGSGETQYF.